One and the same sample provided the 31 T cell receptor beta chains below, sequenced in a study of T cell clonotyping in hematopoietic cell transplantation. Clones were read by immunoSEQ multiplex PCR, and TCRdb kept only the in-frame ones, dropping some. The sample carries 4,500 to 6,500 clones, 77% recorded once. The input for sequencing was PBMCs, taken 100 days after allogeneic stem cell transplant. These receptors all come from a male patient aged 45 to 59 who had an allogeneic stem cell transplant from an unrelated donor, so the T cells may come from the graft donor. Some clones in this sample may be carry-over from other donors' samples.

The chain joins TRBV6-1 to TRBJ1-5; D is perhaps TRBD1 (5 bases). The CDR3 has 13 residues. The V gene lost 6 bases and the J gene lost 7 bases, with 13 bases spanning the gap. CDR1 and CDR2 from the germline V gene are MNHNS and SASEGT. The CDR3 DNA reads as TGTGCCAGCAGGACAGACACGTCCCAGCCCCAGCATTTT. Protein: CASRTDTSQPQHF.

As DNA, the CDR3 is TGTGCCAGCAGCCTGATGGGGGCCGAGAACTATGGCTACACCTTC. It yields the protein CASSLMGAENYGYTF. V usage is TRBV5-4 and J usage is TRBJ1-2, with a possible D match to TRBD1 (6 bases). The length of the CDR3 is 15 residues. V gave up 4 bases and J gave up 2 bases, with 15 bases separating them. Germline V gives CDR1 SGHNT, CDR2 YYREEE (reference sequence). The whole variable domain, remainder taken from reference TRBV5-4 and TRBJ1-2, is ETGVTQSPTHLIKTRGQQVTLRCSSQSGHNTVSWYQQALGQGPQFIFQYYREEENGRGNFPPRFSGLQFPNYSSELNVNALELDDSALYLCASSLMGAENYGYTFGSGTRLTVV.

This rearrangement joins TRBV5-1 to TRBJ2-6, with 7 bases identical to TRBD2. CDR3 length: 15 amino acids. V lost 4 bases to trimming and J lost 5 bases; unmatched junction nucleotides: 6. CDR1 is SGHRS and CDR2 is YFSETQ in the germline V gene. CDR3 nucleotides: TGCGCCAGCAGCCTGGGAGGGTCGAGGGCCAACGTCCTGACTTTC. It specifies CASSLGGSRANVLTF.

The chain recombines TRBV5-4 with TRBJ1-1; D is unresolved. From germline, CDR1 is SGHNT and CDR2 YYREEE (reference sequence). The CDR3 has 14 residues. V dropped 0 bases and J dropped 4 bases, with 10 bases sitting between them. CDR3 sequence reads: CASSLGVVGTEAFF. As DNA, the CDR3 is TGTGCCAGCAGCTTGGGAGTAGTTGGCACTGAAGCTTTCTTT.

V is TRBV9 and J is TRBJ2-1, with D unresolved. V shed 4 bases and J shed 3 bases, with 14 bases lying between them. Germline assignment: CDR1 SGDLS and CDR2 YYNGEE. The CDR3 contains 15 residues. CDR3 loop: CASSPSVVGYNEQFF. CDR3 sequence (DNA): TGTGCCAGCAGCCCATCCGTAGTTGGCTACAATGAGCAGTTCTTC.

This sequence joins TRBV5-1 and TRBJ2-3; TRBD2 matches at 7 bases. Germline V gene lookup returns CDR1 SGHRS and CDR2 YFSETQ. The length of the CDR3 is 14 residues. V gave up 6 bases and J gave up 2 bases; unmatched junction bases: 6. CDR3 sequence reads: CASTSGRFTDTQYF. In DNA, the CDR3 is TGCGCCAGCACTAGCGGACGATTCACAGATACGCAGTATTTT.

DNA for the CDR3: TGTGCCTTTTACAGGGAAGAAGGAAACACCATATATTTT. This encodes CAFYREEGNTIYF. The chain uses TRBV30 and TRBJ1-3; D might be TRBD1 (6 bases). Per germline, CDR1 GTSNPN and CDR2 SVGIG (reference sequence). The CDR3 runs 13 residues. V lost 7 bases and J 4 bases, leaving 14 bases between the germline ends.

The gene calls are TRBV5-6 and TRBJ2-5; the D is unclear. The germline gives CDR1 SGHDT, CDR2 YYEEEE. V dropped 3 bases and J dropped 4 bases, with 13 bases sitting between them. This CDR3 region has 14 residues. CDR3 amino acids: CASSSGPMGETQYF. Written as DNA, the CDR3 is TGTGCCAGCAGCTCGGGCCCCATGGGAGAGACCCAGTACTTC.

The genes are TRBV4-2 and TRBJ2-3; D possibly matches TRBD1 or TRBD2 (5 bases each). Per the germline V gene, CDR1 is LGHNA and CDR2 is YNFKEQ. The CDR3 contains 15 residues. Trimming cost V 0 bases and J 6 bases, with 13 bases left between them. The chain's CDR3 is CASSQDEGLSDTQYF. The DNA for the CDR3 is TGTGCCAGCAGCCAAGATGAGGGGCTCTCGGATACGCAGTATTTT.

The CDR3 nucleotides are TGTGCCTGGAGTTTGGATAGCAATCAGCCCCAGCATTTT. It encodes CAWSLDSNQPQHF. J is TRBJ1-5 and V is TRBV30; D ambiguous. V shed 2 bases and J shed 0 bases, with 5 bases lying between them. The germline V gene encodes CDR1 GTSNPN and CDR2 SVGIG (reference sequence). The CDR3 is 13 residues long.

V and J are TRBV30 and TRBJ1-2; D call uncertain. V gave up 4 bases and J gave up 4 bases, with 13 bases separating them. The germline CDR1 and CDR2 sequences are GTSNPN and SVGIG (reference sequence). This CDR3 has 13 amino acids. CDR3 nucleotides: TGTGCCTGGACTTTCCAGAAGGGCTATGGCTACACCTTC. Protein: CAWTFQKGYGYTF.

The rearrangement uses TRBV15 and TRBJ1-2; weak D call: TRBD1 (5 bases). The CDR3 has 15 residues. Germline loops: CDR1 LNHNV, CDR2 YYDKDF (reference sequence). Trimming took off 1 base at V and 8 bases at J, with 17 bases between the two ends. CDR3 sequence reads: CATSRVDSSQGGYTF. Written as DNA, the CDR3 is TGTGCCACCAGCAGAGTAGACAGCTCCCAAGGGGGCTACACCTTC.

V usage is TRBV6-5 and J usage is TRBJ2-7; D is uncertain. From germline, CDR1 is MNHEY and CDR2 SVGAGI. Deletions cut 0 bases from V and 0 bases from J, with 12 bases between. The CDR3 covers 16 residues. CDR3 protein: CASSYSNDFDSYEQYF. CDR3 in DNA: TGTGCCAGCAGTTACTCGAACGATTTTGACTCCTACGAGCAGTACTTC.

CDR3 amino acids: CASSLLGDGRGAFF. The CDR3 nucleotides read TGTGCCAGCAGTTTATTAGGGGACGGGAGGGGAGCTTTCTTT. The J gene is TRBJ1-1, the V gene TRBV28; TRBD1 might be the D (5 bases). The germline V and J ends were trimmed by 1 base and 10 bases, with 16 bases remaining between them. The CDR3 length is 14 residues. The germline gives CDR1 MDHEN, CDR2 SYDVKM.

CDR3 protein: CASSQKGGRETQYF. The CDR3 DNA reads TGCGCCAGCAGCCAAAAAGGGGGAAGAGAGACCCAGTACTTC. The V gene is TRBV4-3, the J gene TRBJ2-5, with D maybe TRBD1 (6 bases). Trimming left V 2 bases short and J 4 bases short, with 11 bases between. Per the germline V gene, CDR1 is LGHNA and CDR2 is YSLEER. The CDR3 length is 14 residues.

The rearrangement links TRBV5-1 to TRBJ1-1; unclear D gene. The CDR3 runs to 13 residues. Trimming removed 2 bases from V and 7 bases from J, with 12 bases in between. Germline CDR1 and CDR2: SGHRS and YFSETQ. CDR3 DNA sequence: TGCGCCAGCAGCTTCATGCCCCGAATTGAAGCTTTCTTT. It is translated as CASSFMPRIEAFF.

The rearrangement uses TRBV7-8 and TRBJ1-2; the match to TRBD1 covers 8 bases. Germline V gene sequence: CDR1 SGHVS, CDR2 FQNEAQ. After removal of 5 bases from V and 8 bases from J, the junction contained 10 bases not matched to a gene. CDR3 length: 14 residues. This CDR3 reads CASSPSRTGSGYTF. The CDR3 DNA reads as TGTGCCAGCAGCCCGAGCCGGACAGGGAGCGGCTACACCTTC.

The V call is TRBV10-3, the J call TRBJ2-1; 9 bases are shared with TRBD1. V was pared by 5 bases and J by 4 bases, with 6 bases of the junction left unmatched. Germline CDR1 is ENHRY and CDR2 is SYGVKD. The CDR3 loop spans 15 amino acids. The CDR3 sequence is CAISSQGAQYNEQFF. The CDR3 DNA sequence: TGTGCCATCAGTTCACAGGGGGCTCAGTACAATGAGCAGTTCTTC.

The chain links TRBV25-1 to TRBJ1-5; 8 nucleotides align to TRBD1. V was pared by 7 bases and J by 4 bases, with 3 bases of the junction left unmatched. The length of the CDR3 is 13 residues. The germline gives CDR1 MGHDK, CDR2 SYGVNS. The CDR3 nucleotides are TGTGCCAGCAATGGACAGGGAAATCAGCCCCAGCATTTT. Protein sequence: CASNGQGNQPQHF.

This chain links TRBV5-1 with TRBJ1-1; perhaps TRBD1 as D (5 bases). Germline CDR1 SGHRS, CDR2 YFSETQ. CDR3 size: 13 residues. Trimming removed 0 bases from V and 3 bases from J, with 6 bases in between. CDR3 loop: CASSLGRDTEAFF. The CDR3 DNA follows: TGCGCCAGCAGCTTGGGCAGGGACACTGAAGCTTTCTTT. The full variable domain, rest sourced from reference TRBV5-1 and TRBJ1-1, is KAGVTQTPRYLIKTRGQQVTLSCSPISGHRSVSWYQQTPGQGLQFLFEYFSETQRNKGNFPGRFSGRQFSNSRSEMNVSTLELGDSALYLCASSLGRDTEAFFGQGTRLTVV.

The chain combines TRBV5-1 with TRBJ2-5; 13 bases map to TRBD2. The germline CDR1 and CDR2 sequences are SGHRS and YFSETQ. This CDR3 is 14 amino acids long. Unmatched junction bases numbered 3, after V lost 7 bases and J lost 3 bases. In DNA form, the CDR3 reads TGCGCCAGCTCCGGACTAGCGGGGGAAGAGACCCAGTACTTC. This sequence encodes CASSGLAGEETQYF.

Only a few counts were recorded for this clone. The V call is TRBV7-2, the J call TRBJ1-2, with D possibly TRBD1 on 5 matching bases. CDR1 and CDR2 from the germline V gene are SGHTA and FQGNSA. Trimming removed 5 bases at V and 5 bases at J, with 18 bases between. This CDR3 contains 15 residues. CDR3 region: CASSQGGARTYGYTF. CDR3 nucleotides: TGTGCCAGCAGCCAGGGAGGGGCTCGTACTTATGGCTACACCTTC. The full variable domain, in which reference TRBV7-2 and TRBJ1-2 provide the parts outside the CDR3, is GAGVSQSPSNKVTEKGKDVELRCDPISGHTALYWYRQSLGQGLEFLIYFQGNSAPDKSGLPSDRFSAERTGGSVSTLTIQRTQQEDSAVYLCASSQGGARTYGYTFGSGTRLTVV.

A single count supports this clone. The chain employs TRBV4-2 and TRBJ1-5, with D perhaps matching TRBD1 (6 bases). V was trimmed by 0 bases and J by 1 base, leaving 25 bases between them. Germline V CDR1 and CDR2: LGHNA, YNFKEQ. The CDR3 runs to 21 residues. The CDR3 protein is CASSQDPSTSDSCTSNQPQHF. The CDR3 region has the DNA TGTGCCAGCAGCCAAGACCCGAGCACCTCGGACAGCTGTACCAGCAATCAGCCCCAGCATTTT.

The chain is built from TRBV7-9 and TRBJ2-6; D possibly corresponds to TRBD1 (7 bases). The germline V gene encodes CDR1 SEHNR and CDR2 FQNEAQ (reference sequence). The CDR3 is 17 residues long. V was trimmed by 1 base and J by 2 bases, leaving 12 bases between them. The CDR3 here is CASSLGQGGTGANVLTF. DNA for the CDR3: TGTGCCAGCAGCTTAGGACAGGGAGGAACTGGGGCCAACGTCCTGACTTTC.

CDR3 in DNA: TGTGCCAGCAGCTCCCCTATAGCGGGAGAGGAGACCCAGTACTTC. Its protein product is CASSSPIAGEETQYF. This chain uses TRBV7-9 with TRBJ2-5; 9 bases line up with TRBD2. The CDR3 runs to 15 residues. From germline, CDR1 is SEHNR and CDR2 FQNEAQ (reference sequence). The V and J ends lost 4 bases and 5 bases, in that order; junction bases with no gene match: 8.

The rearrangement joins TRBV30 to TRBJ1-2; D unclear. V was pared by 2 bases and J by 7 bases, with 11 bases between. This CDR3 has 12 amino acids. Germline V CDR1 and CDR2: GTSNPN, SVGIG (reference sequence). CDR3 in amino acids: CAWSIQSGGYTF. The CDR3 DNA is TGTGCCTGGAGTATACAGTCGGGTGGCTACACCTTC.

This clone occurred once. V and J are TRBV7-9 and TRBJ1-5; D unresolved. V was cut by 5 bases and J by 6 bases, with 8 bases left in between. The CDR3 sequence is 12 residues long. Per the germline V gene, CDR1 is SEHNR and CDR2 is FQNEAQ (reference sequence). CDR3: CASSEFGQPQHF. CDR3 sequence (DNA): TGTGCCAGCAGCGAGTTCGGTCAGCCCCAGCATTTT.

The chain is built from TRBV10-3 and TRBJ2-1; D possibly corresponds to TRBD2 (5 bases). Trimming took 2 bases from V and 11 from J, leaving 19 bases between them. From germline, CDR1 is ENHRY and CDR2 SYGVKD. There are 15 residues in the CDR3. DNA of the CDR3: TGTGCCATCAGTGAGGGGGTTGGACTGCCCTACAAGCAGTTCTTC. It yields the protein CAISEGVGLPYKQFF.

This clone was found once. The chain is built from TRBV7-9 and TRBJ1-5; weak D call: TRBD1 (5 bases). CDR1 is SEHNR, CDR2 FQNEAQ, per germline (reference sequence). The V end was cut by 4 bases, the J end by 5 bases, with 12 bases between. This CDR3 is 14 amino acids long. The CDR3, as DNA: TGTGCCAGCAGCTGCGACAGCCCCGATCAGCCCCAGCATTTT. Amino acids: CASSCDSPDQPQHF.

The chain joins TRBV30 to TRBJ1-1; unclear D gene. There are 13 residues in the CDR3. Germline CDR1 GTSNPN, CDR2 SVGIG (reference sequence). Trimming removed 2 bases at V and 0 bases at J, with 7 bases between. The CDR3 spells CAWSPLMNTEAFF. The DNA of the CDR3 is TGTGCCTGGAGTCCGTTGATGAACACTGAAGCTTTCTTT.

In this sample, this clone turned up a few times. The chain links TRBV2 to TRBJ2-4; 13 positions match TRBD2. CDR3 size: 14 residues. The germline V gene encodes CDR1 SNHLY and CDR2 FYNNEI. Germline trimming cut 6 bases from V and 15 bases from J; bases unmatched to any gene: 11. CDR3 nucleotides: TGTGCCAGCAGGGAGACTAGCGGGAGGACGGAATGGTACTTC. Translating it yields CASRETSGRTEWYF.